Detailed here is one TCR beta chain. What it recognizes is unknown. PCR involved 60 Vbeta and 13 Jbeta primers. Some clones are missing from TCRdb's copy, which holds only in-frame ones; the method was immunoSEQ multiplex PCR. The data show about 150,000 clones, about 76% seen once. The sample originates from a study of cytomegalovirus exposure and HLA in healthy donors. This CDR3 contains 16 residues. V shed 5 bases and J 4 bases; nucleotides not matched to a gene: 14. The germline gives CDR1 LNHDA, CDR2 SQIVND (reference sequence). Notes on the study in general: Across donors, most TCRs were seen rarely, yet some public ones were widespread. In a later analysis, DRB1 alleles had the most associated TCRs; HLA-C alleles the fewest.

The specimen sequenced was PBMCs. The rearrangement links TRBV19 to TRBJ2-7, with 7 bases aligning to TRBD1. The sequence derives from a man aged 30 to 45 in good health and CMV-seropositive. The CDR3 region is CASSAQTGTDNYEQYF. The CDR3 DNA reads as TGTGCCAGTAGTGCTCAGACCGGGACAGACAATTACGAGCAGTACTTC.